One sample yielded the 16 T cell receptor beta chains listed below, sequenced in a study of patients and donors after allogeneic stem cell transplantation (dated by TCRdb to the early 2020s). The library relied on RT-PCR. This sample was sequenced with a NextSeq 550. TCRdb ran its own pipeline on the public reads, namely fastp trimming at Q25 and MiXCR clone calling, and kept in-frame beta chains. Identical CDR3 protein sequences are pooled into one entry, listed with their most common genes and DNA. The sample contains around 150,000 distinct CDR3 sequences, around 28% of them found a single time. The ten largest clones capture less than 3.5% of the sample. Sequencing was done on a sample of blood, either unsorted or a sorted T cell fraction (not recorded which). The receptor source for this set is a human donor who was either an allogeneic HSCT recipient or a stem cell or donor lymphocyte infusion donor (not recorded which). It is not recorded whose cells these are; they may come from a transplant donor.

The gene calls are TRBV4-3 and TRBJ2-1; D gene uncertain. Trimming removed 0 bases from V and 1 base from J, with 13 bases in between. This CDR3 is 17 amino acids long. CDR1 LGHNA and CDR2 YSLEER come from the germline V gene. In DNA form, the CDR3 reads TGCGCCAGCAGCCAAGACGCTAGGATCGGATCCTACAATGAGCAGTTCTTC. This gives the protein CASSQDARIGSYNEQFF.

The chain couples TRBV7-6 to TRBJ2-7; D remains unclear. The CDR3 sequence is 13 residues long. Germline V gene lookup returns CDR1 SGHVS and CDR2 FNYEAQ. V lost 1 base and J 7 bases, leaving 11 bases between the germline ends. CDR3 bases: TGTGCCAGCAGCTTAGTAAATGGGCCAGAGCAGTACTTC. Protein: CASSLVNGPEQYF. The full variable domain, its missing parts supplied by reference TRBV7-6 and TRBJ2-7, is GAGVSQSPRYKVTKRGQDVALRCDPISGHVSLYWYRQALGQGPEFLTYFNYEAQQDKSGLPNDRFSAERPEGSISTLTIQRTEQRDSAMYRCASSLVNGPEQYFGPGTRLTVT.

This clonotype has a count of ten or more. The rearrangement links TRBV4-3 to TRBJ1-2; TRBD1 agrees at 8 bases. The CDR3 runs to 18 residues. The V and J ends lost 1 base and 0 bases, in that order; junction bases with no gene match: 10. Germline V gene data show CDR1 as LGHNA and CDR2 as YSLEER. The CDR3 here is CASSQGWTGSWTNYGYTF. Here the CDR3 DNA reads TGCGCCAGCAGCCAAGGGTGGACAGGGAGTTGGACTAACTATGGCTACACCTTC.

J is TRBJ1-2 and V is TRBV6-5, with 11 bases that match TRBD1. The ends lost 0 bases at V and 8 bases at J; junction bases unmatched: 8. The CDR3 is 16 residues long. Germline lookup yields CDR1 MNHEY and CDR2 SVGAGI. This chain's CDR3 is CASSYSGLGQGGGYTF. In nucleotides, the CDR3 is TGTGCCAGCAGTTACTCGGGGTTGGGACAGGGGGGAGGCTACACCTTC.

The sample holds a few counts of this clonotype. The rearrangement joins TRBV4-3 to TRBJ2-7; a possible D gene is TRBD1 (6 bases). The CDR3 length is 16 residues. Between the trimmed V and J ends, which lost 1 base and 9 bases, there was a span of 22 bases. Germline V gives CDR1 LGHNA, CDR2 YSLEER. The CDR3 reads CASSQALQGLSTRQYF. The CDR3 DNA follows: TGCGCCAGCAGCCAAGCCCTGCAGGGGCTGTCTACGAGGCAGTACTTC.

This clonotype was observed a few times. This chain links TRBV6-5 with TRBJ2-7; D is unresolved. Germline CDR1 is MNHEY and CDR2 is SVGAGI. The CDR3 covers 14 residues. The germline V and J ends were trimmed by 7 bases and 6 bases, with 19 bases remaining between them. CDR3 protein: CASTRTASKSEQYF. CDR3 bases: TGTGCCAGCACCCGGACCGCCTCTAAGAGCGAGCAGTACTTC.

The V call is TRBV20-1, the J call TRBJ2-3; D call uncertain. V was pared by 2 bases and J by 3 bases, with 18 bases between. CDR3 length equals 16 residues. Germline V gives CDR1 DFQATT, CDR2 SNEGSKA (reference sequence). The CDR3 bases are TGCAGTGCTAGACACCTCTTTAGGTCCGCTACAGATACGCAGTATTTT. Translating gives CSARHLFRSATDTQYF.

The table lists this clonotype with a few counts. V gene TRBV27 combines with J gene TRBJ2-7; D remains unclear. Trimming pared 7 bases from V and 1 base from J, leaving 14 bases between. This CDR3 comprises 14 residues. Looked up from germline, CDR1 is MNHEY and CDR2 is SMNVEV (reference sequence). CDR3 in amino acids: CASTSWDRSYEQYF. Here the CDR3 DNA reads TGTGCCAGCACGTCATGGGATCGGTCCTACGAGCAGTACTTC.

This clonotype was observed a few times. J is TRBJ2-5 and V is TRBV3-1; tentative D call: TRBD2 (5 bases). V gave up 1 base and J gave up 1 base, with 13 bases separating them. The germline CDR1 and CDR2 sequences are LGHDT and YNNKEL (reference sequence). The CDR3 loop spans 16 amino acids. The CDR3 region is CASSQGAGRLQETQYF. The CDR3 bases are TGTGCCAGCAGCCAAGGGGCGGGCCGGCTCCAAGAGACCCAGTACTTC.

A few counts support this clonotype. This chain connects TRBV6-4 to TRBJ1-2; D is uncertain. Germline CDR1 and CDR2: MRHNA and SNTAGT. V lost 9 bases, J lost 8 bases, and 13 bases lay in between. The CDR3 consists of 11 residues. The CDR3 nucleotides are TGTGCCAGTTTCGGGCCCCGGGGCTACACCTTC. This codes for CASFGPRGYTF.

This clonotype was seen more than once but under ten times. This chain joins TRBV27 and TRBJ1-1, with D possibly TRBD1 on 5 matching bases. Germline V gives CDR1 MNHEY, CDR2 SMNVEV (reference sequence). The CDR3 spans 15 residues. Trimming took off 0 bases at V and 5 bases at J, with 13 bases between the two ends. CDR3 nucleotide sequence: TGTGCCAGCAGTTTATCGATCCAGGGAAGGACTGAAGCTTTCTTT. This gives the protein CASSLSIQGRTEAFF.

This chain connects TRBV20-1 to TRBJ2-7; 11 bases are a match to TRBD2. The CDR3 covers 19 residues. With V trimmed by 0 bases and J by 1 base, 14 bases remained unmatched. Per germline, CDR1 DFQATT and CDR2 SNEGSKA (reference sequence). CDR3 sequence (DNA): TGCAGTGCTAGAGACCTCTTCCGGGCGACTAGCGGGGTTTCCTACGAGCAGTACTTC. Its protein product is CSARDLFRATSGVSYEQYF.

J is TRBJ1-5 and V is TRBV12-3 or TRBV12-4; 11 bases line up with TRBD1. V was clipped by 10 bases and J by 4 bases; unmatched bases: 15. This CDR3 has 17 residues. CDR3 loop: CATSKRTGGEINQPQHF. The CDR3 DNA follows: TGTGCCACCTCCAAACGGACAGGGGGCGAAATTAATCAGCCCCAGCATTTT.

This clonotype was detected only a few times. V is TRBV4-1 and J is TRBJ2-7; D assignment may be TRBD1 or TRBD2 (5 bases each). The length of the CDR3 is 15 residues. Per germline, CDR1 MGHRA and CDR2 YSYEKL. The V end lost 4 bases, the J end lost 4 bases, and 17 bases lay between the germline ends. The CDR3 loop reads CASSPEPGPRYEQYF. CDR3 DNA: TGCGCCAGCAGCCCCGAGCCGGGACCCAGGTACGAGCAGTACTTC.

This clonotype was observed a handful of times. The V gene is TRBV9, the J gene TRBJ2-5, with TRBD2 matching 8 bases. Per germline, CDR1 SGDLS and CDR2 YYNGEE. V shed 1 base and J 5 bases; nucleotides not matched to a gene: 10. The CDR3 loop spans 16 amino acids. The CDR3 is CASSVKPSGGRETQYF. CDR3 sequence (DNA): TGTGCCAGCAGCGTAAAGCCTAGCGGCGGGAGGGAGACCCAGTACTTC.

CDR3 protein: CASSVEAQGYEQFF. DNA of the CDR3: TGTGCCAGCAGCGTAGAGGCCCAGGGGTATGAGCAGTTCTTC. V usage is TRBV9 and J usage is TRBJ2-1, with D possibly being TRBD1 (6 bases). V lost 0 bases to trimming and J lost 8 bases, with 12 bases between them. The CDR3 consists of 14 residues. Germline CDR1 is SGDLS and CDR2 is YYNGEE.